What follows describes a single T cell receptor (beta chain). Its target is not known. Repertoires were generated with immunoSEQ multiplex PCR, while TCRdb's copy carries only in-frame clones and drops some. Of 200,000 or so clones listed, 85% to 95% are singletons. The germline gives CDR1 MGHRA, CDR2 YSYEKL. V was clipped by 3 bases and J by 8 bases, with 7 bases between them. This CDR3 contains 11 residues. The sample comes from a study of T cell responses to AZD1222 COVID-19 vaccine. Notes on the study in general: After the peak T cell response, and only then, were repertoires sampled. The study reported that nearly half of spike-specific TCRs target unmutated variant regions. Donor demographics were predominantly white British with a female majority; clonal diversity may be underestimated.

This receptor was obtained from an adult in good health. The J gene is TRBJ1-2, the V gene TRBV4-1, with D uncertain. Sequenced here: peripheral blood, sampled on day 0 of MenACWY control vaccination. The CDR3 bases are TGCGCCAGCAGCCAGAGGAGAGGCTACACCTTC. Translation: CASSQRRGYTF.